Presented here are 13 T cell receptor beta chains from one specimen sequenced in a study of long-term antiretroviral therapy in people with HIV. The assay used was immunoSEQ (version v3.0), run at survey level. Clones were read by immunoSEQ multiplex PCR, and TCRdb kept only the in-frame ones, dropping some. The table lists over 30,000 clones, roughly 79% of them singletons. The specimen was unsorted PBMCs, collected 3 years after starting antiretroviral therapy. The source is a man aged 50 or older with HIV.

Only one count was recorded for this clone. The chain carries TRBV23-1 and TRBJ2-2; D might be TRBD1 (5 bases). TRBV23-1 is annotated as an ORF whose role is uncertain. Trimming left V 8 bases short and J 6 bases short, with 10 bases between. The CDR3 contains 12 residues. The CDR3 here is CASGRGSGELFF. CDR3 coding DNA: TGCGCCAGCGGAAGGGGTTCCGGGGAGCTGTTTTTT.

This chain links TRBV28 with TRBJ1-5; TRBD1 matches at 9 bases. V trimming: 7 bases; J trimming: 4 bases; junction bases outside the gene matches: 11. CDR3 length equals 16 residues. CDR1 and CDR2 (germline): MDHEN, SYDVKM. The CDR3, as DNA: TGTGCCAGCACCAGGACAGGGGAAGAGCTTAATCAGCCCCAGCATTTT. It specifies CASTRTGEELNQPQHF.

The chain couples TRBV28 to TRBJ1-2; tentative D call: TRBD1 (6 bases). The CDR3 has 13 residues. CDR1 is MDHEN, CDR2 SYDVKM, per germline. Trimming stripped 6 bases from V and 8 bases from J, with 16 bases between. Here the CDR3 reads CASRIAGARGYTF. Here the CDR3 DNA reads TGTGCCAGCAGGATAGCAGGGGCGAGAGGCTACACCTTC.

V and J are TRBV30 and TRBJ1-1, with 7 nucleotides matching TRBD1. Germline V lookup: CDR1 GTSNPN, CDR2 SVGIG (reference sequence). The junction had 11 bases not matched to a gene; V was cut back by 0 bases and J by 10 bases. CDR3 length: 14 residues. The CDR3: CAWSVLGTAGGAFF. DNA for the CDR3: TGTGCCTGGAGTGTACTGGGGACAGCCGGGGGAGCTTTCTTT.

This rearrangement joins TRBV30 to TRBJ2-7; D not resolved. This CDR3 has 13 amino acids. Trimming left V 3 bases short and J 7 bases short, with 16 bases between. Germline V gene data show CDR1 as GTSNPN and CDR2 as SVGIG (reference sequence). The CDR3 is CAWRAGQVGEQYF. For the CDR3, the DNA is TGTGCCTGGAGGGCAGGTCAGGTGGGGGAGCAGTACTTC. The entire variable domain, with the rest obtained from reference TRBV30 and TRBJ2-7, is as follows: SQTIHQWPATLVQPVGSPLSLECTVEGTSNPNLYWYRQAAGRGLQLLFYSVGIGQISSEVPQNLSASRPQDRQFILSSKKLLLSDSGFYLCAWRAGQVGEQYFGPGTRLTVT.

This clone turned up a few times. The chain uses TRBV6-5 and TRBJ2-7; D is possibly TRBD1 (5 bases). V lost 5 bases to trimming and J lost 7 bases, with 9 bases between them. Germline CDR1 MNHEY, CDR2 SVGAGI. There are 11 residues in the CDR3. CDR3 in DNA: TGTGCCAGCAGTAACGACAGAGAGCAGTACTTC. Amino acids: CASSNDREQYF.

V is TRBV5-4 and J is TRBJ2-1; TRBD1 agrees at 8 bases. The CDR3 runs 15 residues. Germline lookup yields CDR1 SGHNT and CDR2 YYREEE (reference sequence). Unmatched junction bases numbered 3, after V lost 4 bases and J lost 0 bases. Written as DNA, the CDR3 is TGTGCCAGCAGCCAGACAGGGGACTCCTACAATGAGCAGTTCTTC. Translated: CASSQTGDSYNEQFF.

This clone has just a few counts. This chain links TRBV2 with TRBJ2-7, with TRBD2 matching 9 bases. CDR1 and CDR2 (germline): SNHLY, FYNNEI. The ends lost 3 bases at V and 0 bases at J; junction bases unmatched: 3. The CDR3 totals 15 residues. The CDR3 DNA follows: TGTGCCAGCAGTGAGCTAGCGGGATTCTCCTACGAGCAGTACTTC. Residues: CASSELAGFSYEQYF.

The V and J genes are TRBV18 and TRBJ2-7; no firm D call. The ends were cut back, 3 bases at V and 3 bases at J, with 12 bases in the middle. This CDR3 is 14 amino acids long. Germline CDR1 KGHSH, CDR2 LQKENI. CDR3 in amino acids: CASSPYNSHYEQYF. As DNA, the CDR3 is TGTGCCAGCTCACCGTATAACAGTCACTACGAGCAGTACTTC.

The chain carries TRBV18 and TRBJ2-5; 15 nucleotides agree with TRBD2. Germline values: CDR1 KGHSH, CDR2 LQKENI. This CDR3 comprises 18 residues. The ends lost 2 bases at V and 1 base at J; junction bases unmatched: 5. The CDR3 region has the DNA TGTGCCAGCTCACCAAGATTGGGACTAGCGGGAGGCCAAGAGACCCAGTACTTC. Encoded protein: CASSPRLGLAGGQETQYF.

V gene TRBV20-1 combines with J gene TRBJ1-1; D call uncertain. This CDR3 contains 10 residues. Germline CDR1 and CDR2: DFQATT and SNEGSKA (reference sequence). The CDR3 DNA reads TGCAGCCTATTTTACACTGAAGCTTTCTTT. Its protein product is CSLFYTEAFF.

The V gene is TRBV11-3, the J gene TRBJ1-1; TRBD1 might be the D (5 bases). Trimming pared 3 bases from V and 5 bases from J, leaving 13 bases between. This CDR3 is built from 14 residues. From germline, CDR1 is SGHNT and CDR2 YENEEA. CDR3 in amino acids: CASSFGGVGTEAFF. For the CDR3, the DNA is TGTGCCAGCAGCTTCGGGGGGGTGGGAACTGAAGCTTTCTTT.

The genes are TRBV7-2 and TRBJ1-1; possible D gene TRBD1, 5 bases. The V gene lost 0 bases and the J gene lost 10 bases, with 9 bases spanning the gap. The CDR3 is made up of 12 amino acids. Germline values: CDR1 SGHTA, CDR2 FQGNSA. The CDR3 coding sequence is TGTGCCAGCAGCTTAGCTAACCAGGGAGCTTTCTTT. Its protein product is CASSLANQGAFF. The complete variable domain, with remaining parts taken from reference TRBV7-2 and TRBJ1-1, reads GAGVSQSPSNKVTEKGKDVELRCDPISGHTALYWYRQSLGQGLEFLIYFQGNSAPDKSGLPSDRFSAERTGGSVSTLTIQRTQQEDSAVYLCASSLANQGAFFGQGTRLTVV.